These T cell receptor beta chains were read from a single sample in a study of CD8 T cells in ankylosing spondylitis. TCRdb ran MiXCR on the 5' RACE reads and lists one entry per CDR3 protein. The table has under 950,000 distinct CDR3 sequences, around a fifth seen once. The specimen sequenced was blood, either unsorted or a sorted T cell fraction (not recorded which). These receptors all stem from a male donor with ankylosing spondylitis. Both conserved end residues are part of each CDR3. A D gene is named only where the DNA matches it firmly. A row's size may be missing; if present it is once, few, many or a size class.

j_call clone_size d_call v_call cdr3_nt cdr3_aa
TRBJ2-5 . TRBD2 TRBV20-1 TGCAGTGCTAGAGATCAATCCCTAGCGGGGGAAGAGACCCAGTACTTC CSARDQSLAGEETQYF
TRBJ2-7 few TRBD2 TRBV2 TGTGCCAGCAGATCCAGACTAGCGGGGATGACAAGCCGGACCTACGAGCAGTACTTC CASRSRLAGMTSRTYEQYF
TRBJ2-7 many . TRBV12-3/TRBV12-4 TGTGCCAGCAGTTTAAAAGCCGAGCAGTACTTC CASSLKAEQYF
TRBJ2-7 . . TRBV29-1 TGCAGCGTTGTAGGCGAGGCCGGTTCCTACGAGCAGTACTTC CSVVGEAGSYEQYF
TRBJ1-1 . . TRBV4-2 TGTGCCAGCAGCCAAGGGGAGGGGACTGGTACTGAAGCTTTCTTT CASSQGEGTGTEAFF
TRBJ2-3 . . TRBV29-1 TGCAGCGTTGAAATCCGGGGCGCCAATCCGAACACAGATACGCAGTATTTT CSVEIRGANPNTDTQYF
TRBJ1-6 few . TRBV5-1 TGCGCCAGCAGCTCAGGAAAGGCCACCCTTAATTCACCCCTCCACTTT CASSSGKATLNSPLHF
TRBJ2-3 . . TRBV20-1 TGCAGTGCTAGTGAGGGTACGACAGATACGCAGTATTTT CSASEGTTDTQYF
TRBJ2-4 few TRBD2 TRBV6-5 TGTGCCAGCAGTTACTCCGGGACTAGCGGGAGACTAGCCAAAAACATTCAGTACTTC CASSYSGTSGRLAKNIQYF
TRBJ2-3 . . TRBV12-3/TRBV12-4 TGTGCCAGCAGTTTGCTTTCGGGCGCTTTGGGTTACACAGATACGCAGTATTTT CASSLLSGALGYTDTQYF
TRBJ1-5 once . TRBV6-1 TGTGCCAGCAGTGAACAGGGTACGAGGAATCAGCCCCAGCATTTT CASSEQGTRNQPQHF
TRBJ2-7 . . TRBV12-3/TRBV12-4 TGTGCCAGCACAAAGGACAGCTACGAGCAGTACTTC CASTKDSYEQYF
TRBJ1-4 . . TRBV5-6 TGTGCCAGCACAAGACGGACTAATGAAAAACTGTTTTTT CASTRRTNEKLFF
TRBJ2-1 few TRBD2 TRBV29-1 TGCAGCGTTCCAACGGGAGGCCACAATGAGCAGTTCTTC CSVPTGGHNEQFF
TRBJ2-1 . TRBD2 TRBV12-3/TRBV12-4 TGTGCCAGCAGAAATAGCGGGGACAATGAGCAGTTCTTC CASRNSGDNEQFF
TRBJ2-1 few . TRBV19 TGTGCCAGTAGTATAGACCAGCGGGTGGAGGAGCAGTTCTTC CASSIDQRVEEQFF
TRBJ2-3 few . TRBV7-9 TGTGCCAGCAGCTCCGACAGGAGCACAGATACGCAGTATTTT CASSSDRSTDTQYF
TRBJ1-5 . . TRBV20-1 TGCAGTGCTAGAGACCCCTGGGGGGGAGGTCAGCCCCAGCATTTT CSARDPWGGGQPQHF
TRBJ1-2 few TRBD1 TRBV12-5 TGTGCTAGTGGTTTGGTGGCAGGGGGCGGTTATGGCTACACCTTC CASGLVAGGGYGYTF
TRBJ2-1 few . TRBV27 TGTGCCAGCAGTTTATCTCGCGGTCGCAATGAGCAGTTCTTC CASSLSRGRNEQFF
TRBJ1-4 . . TRBV5-1 TGCGCCAGCAGCTTGGTGGGTTCCCCGGAGGAAAAACTGTTTTTT CASSLVGSPEEKLFF
TRBJ2-5 few . TRBV5-1 TGCGCCAGCAGCCCCACTGGATCTCCAGAGACCCAGTACTTC CASSPTGSPETQYF
TRBJ1-5 few . TRBV10-3 TGTGCCATCAGTGAGTTGTTTTCGTGGCGGGACAATCAGCCCCAGCATTTT CAISELFSWRDNQPQHF
TRBJ2-2 . . TRBV3-1 TGTGCCAGCAGCCAAGGGGGGTCTAGCAGGTCCGGGGAGCTGTTTTTT CASSQGGSSRSGELFF
TRBJ1-1 . . TRBV27 TGTGCCAGCAGTTTATCCACCCAACTCTCTGAAGCTTTCTTT CASSLSTQLSEAFF
TRBJ2-1 few TRBD2 TRBV20-1 TGCAGTGCTAGAGATCGTTTGATGGGACTAGCGGGCAATGAGCAGTTCTTC CSARDRLMGLAGNEQFF
TRBJ1-2 few . TRBV6-1 TGTGCCAGCAGTGTAGTCGGGGTTTGGGGCTACACCTTC CASSVVGVWGYTF
TRBJ1-1 . . TRBV29-1 TGCAGCGTTGATGACACAGGGGAAGCTTTCTTT CSVDDTGEAFF
TRBJ2-7 few TRBD2 TRBV4-3 TGCGCCAGCAGCGCCGGGACTAGCGATACCTACGAGCAGTACTTC CASSAGTSDTYEQYF
TRBJ2-1 many TRBD2 TRBV20-1 TGCAGTGCTAGGACGGGAGGCACCTACAATGAGCAGTTCTTC CSARTGGTYNEQFF
TRBJ2-2 few TRBD1 TRBV6-4 TGTGCCAGCAGTGACGGACAGGCGGACACCGGGGAGCTGTTTTTT CASSDGQADTGELFF
TRBJ1-5 many TRBD1 TRBV12-3/TRBV12-4 TGTGCCAGCAGTCCGGGACAGGGGGTAGGGGGCAATCAGCCCCAGCATTTT CASSPGQGVGGNQPQHF
TRBJ2-5 few TRBD2 TRBV20-1 TGCAGTGCTAGCACTAGCGGGGGGTACCAAGAGACCCAGTACTTC CSASTSGGYQETQYF
TRBJ2-1 . . TRBV4-1 TGCGCCAGCAGCCAAGTCCCCAGGGAAAGTGAGCAGTTCTTC CASSQVPRESEQFF
TRBJ2-3 few TRBD1 TRBV12-3/TRBV12-4 TGTGCCAGCAGTCCCCGTGGACAGGGGGCGGGAGATACGCAGTATTTT CASSPRGQGAGDTQYF
TRBJ1-1 . . TRBV7-8 TGTGCCAGCAGCCCCGGAAGCGCGGGGGGCACTGAAGCTTTCTTT CASSPGSAGGTEAFF
TRBJ2-7 . . TRBV5-1 TGCGCCAGCAGCTTCCGATCTACCGAGGAGCAGTACTTC CASSFRSTEEQYF
TRBJ1-4 . . TRBV29-1 TGCAGCGTCGGCGGGGGGGCAGGTGAAAAACTGTTTTTT CSVGGGAGEKLFF
TRBJ2-7 few TRBD1 TRBV2 TGTGCCAGCAGTGAGTACGCCCGTCGTGGGACAGGTCGCCGGACCTACGAGCAGTACTTC CASSEYARRGTGRRTYEQYF
TRBJ2-3 . . TRBV29-1 TGCAGCGTTGAAGATGGGGGGCCGGGGCAGTATTTT CSVEDGGPGQYF
TRBJ2-5 . . TRBV21-1 TGTGCCAACCAACCCACGACAGGGTCTCAAGAGACCCAGTACTTC CANQPTTGSQETQYF
TRBJ2-4 . . TRBV4-2 TGTGCCAGCAGCCAAGATCGACTGGCGGAGGGAAACATTCAGTACTTC CASSQDRLAEGNIQYF
TRBJ1-2 few TRBD1 TRBV12-3/TRBV12-4 TGTGCCAGCAGTTCTTCCCGGGACAGGGGGATTACCTATGGCTACACCTTC CASSSSRDRGITYGYTF
TRBJ1-5 few . TRBV6-1 TGTGCCAGCAGTCCTGCGTCAGGTGCTGGGCCCCAGCATTTT CASSPASGAGPQHF
TRBJ2-2 few TRBD2 TRBV11-2 TGTGCCAGCAGCCCTACAATCTTTCTAGCGGGGGTGAACACCGGGGAGCTGTTTTTT CASSPTIFLAGVNTGELFF
TRBJ1-4 few TRBD1 TRBV12-3/TRBV12-4 TGTGCCAGCAGTTTATCGGGACAGGGGTTCAATGAACAACTGTTTTTT CASSLSGQGFNEQLFF
TRBJ2-3 few TRBD1 TRBV10-3 TGTGCCATCAGTGAGTCGACAGGGGTGGATACGCAGTATTTT CAISESTGVDTQYF
TRBJ1-2 few . TRBV5-1 TGCGCCAGCAGCCCCACAAGGACAGCCCCCTATGGCTACACCTTC CASSPTRTAPYGYTF
TRBJ1-4 . TRBD1 TRBV12-3/TRBV12-4 TGTGCCAGCAGTTTAAGGATGGCAGGGGGCCGTGAAAAACTGTTTTTT CASSLRMAGGREKLFF
TRBJ1-2 . . TRBV29-1 TGCAGCGTTCCCGACAAGGGGCGGTCCTCTAACTATGGCTACACCTTC CSVPDKGRSSNYGYTF
TRBJ2-5 few . TRBV5-1 TGCGCCAGCAGCCGGGACGGGAAGCAAGAGACCCAGTACTTC CASSRDGKQETQYF
TRBJ1-5 few . TRBV20-1 TGCAGTGCTAGAACAGGGTTCAATCAGCCCCAGCATTTT CSARTGFNQPQHF
TRBJ2-2 . . TRBV11-2 TGTGCCAGCGGCTCTAACAGGGTTACTGCCGGGGAGCTGTTTTTT CASGSNRVTAGELFF